These 17 T cell receptor beta chains came from one sample sequenced in a study of siplizumab effects on memory and regulatory T cells. Data came from immunoSEQ multiplex PCR; TCRdb stores just in-frame clones and leaves some out. The sample contains around 100,000 clones, 91% of which appear only once. The specimen was CD4+ T cells sorted from blood. Every receptor here comes from a human donor in good health.

The chain links TRBV6-1 to TRBJ1-5; possible D gene TRBD1, 5 bases. The CDR3 consists of 13 residues. Germline V lookup: CDR1 MNHNS, CDR2 SASEGT. V was cut by 8 bases and J by 5 bases, with 13 bases left in between. DNA of the CDR3: TGTGCCAGCGACCGGGACTTCGATCAGCCCCAGCATTTT. Protein sequence: CASDRDFDQPQHF.

The chain combines TRBV6-1 with TRBJ2-7; 7 bases are a match to TRBD2. This CDR3 has 15 residues. Per germline, CDR1 MNHNS and CDR2 SASEGT. V was clipped by 3 bases and J by 0 bases; unmatched bases: 5. In DNA form, the CDR3 reads TGTGCCAGCAGTGAGAGCGGGGCGAGCTCCTACGAGCAGTACTTC. Its translation is CASSESGASSYEQYF.

In its sample, this clone was seen once. The rearrangement links TRBV6-1 to TRBJ2-7; D might be TRBD1 or TRBD2, each matching 5 bases. CDR1 and CDR2 (germline): MNHNS, SASEGT. V was clipped by 7 bases and J by 4 bases, with 14 bases between them. The CDR3 loop spans 13 amino acids. The CDR3 sequence: CASNRDGLYEQYF. The DNA for the CDR3 is TGTGCCAGCAATCGGGACGGTCTATACGAGCAGTACTTC.

This clone has just one count. CDR3 in DNA: TGTGCCAGCGCACCGCAGCCCAATCAGCCCCAGCATTTT. Translated: CASAPQPNQPQHF. The rearrangement joins TRBV7-9 to TRBJ1-5, with D hard to call. The CDR3 contains 13 residues. V lost 8 bases and J 3 bases, leaving 11 bases between the germline ends. Germline loops: CDR1 SEHNR, CDR2 FQNEAQ (reference sequence).

The CDR3: CAVASGAYNEQFF. CDR3 nucleotides: TGTGCCGTGGCCTCGGGGGCTTACAATGAGCAGTTCTTC. The chain recombines TRBV10-3 with TRBJ2-1; D may correspond to TRBD1 or TRBD2 (6 bases each). The CDR3 loop spans 13 amino acids. Trimming took 11 bases from V and 4 from J, leaving 15 bases between them. Germline V gene sequence: CDR1 ENHRY, CDR2 SYGVKD.

The chain joins TRBV5-1 to TRBJ1-1; TRBD1 is a possible D gene (5 bases). The CDR3 sequence is 15 residues long. V dropped 4 bases and J dropped 4 bases, with 17 bases sitting between them. Germline lookup yields CDR1 SGHRS and CDR2 YFSETQ. The CDR3 protein is CASSPGRSTGTEAFF. DNA of the CDR3: TGCGCCAGCAGCCCGGGACGAAGCACGGGCACTGAAGCTTTCTTT.

The chain carries TRBV13 and TRBJ1-3; D is uncertain. V lost 1 base, J lost 4 bases, and 2 bases lay in between. The CDR3 spans 12 residues. Germline V gene sequence: CDR1 PRHDT, CDR2 FYEKMQ (reference sequence). The CDR3 sequence is CASSLVGNTIYF. CDR3 nucleotides: TGTGCCAGCAGCTTAGTAGGAAACACCATATATTTT.

The chain uses TRBV12-5 and TRBJ1-3; D is unclear. The CDR3 covers 13 residues. V was shortened by 1 base and J by 0 bases, with 1 base between the two germline ends. The germline gives CDR1 LGHNT, CDR2 FRNRAP. The CDR3 spells CASGLGSGNTIYF. CDR3 DNA sequence: TGTGCTAGTGGTTTGGGCTCTGGAAACACCATATATTTT. The full variable domain, completed using reference TRBV12-5 and TRBJ1-3, is DARVTQTPRHKVTEMGQEVTMRCQPILGHNTVFWYRQTMMQGLELLAYFRNRAPLDDSGMPKDRFSAEMPDATLATLKIQPSEPRDSAVYFCASGLGSGNTIYFGEGSWLTVV.

The rearrangement joins TRBV6-1 to TRBJ1-2; D unclear. The V gene's germline CDR1 is MNHNS and CDR2 SASEGT. CDR3 length: 11 amino acids. V lost 7 bases and J lost 4, with 7 bases in between. The CDR3 DNA reads TGTGCCAGCATCGGAGCCTATGGCTACACCTTC. Amino acids: CASIGAYGYTF.

V usage is TRBV29-1 and J usage is TRBJ2-1; TRBD2 agrees at 7 bases. There are 15 residues in the CDR3. Germline CDR1 and CDR2: SQVTM and ANQGSEA. V gave up 4 bases and J gave up 5 bases; unmatched junction bases: 11. The CDR3 here is CSVVRASGLNNEQFF. The CDR3 DNA sequence: TGCAGCGTTGTTCGGGCTAGCGGACTAAACAATGAGCAGTTCTTC.

CDR3 in DNA: TGCAGCGCCGAGGGGTCCAGGGACAATGAAAAACTGTTTTTT. Protein: CSAEGSRDNEKLFF. The chain couples TRBV29-1 to TRBJ1-4, with a weak D call TRBD1 (5 bases). V shed 7 bases and J shed 5 bases, with 17 bases lying between them. Per the germline V gene, CDR1 is SQVTM and CDR2 is ANQGSEA. The CDR3 sequence is 14 residues long.

V usage is TRBV5-1 and J usage is TRBJ2-1; TRBD2 matches at 8 bases. Germline-derived CDR1 and CDR2 are SGHRS and YFSETQ. The CDR3 length is 15 residues. The V segment lost 2 bases and the J segment 10 bases; nucleotides outside the gene matches: 11. The CDR3 DNA sequence: TGCGCCAGCAGCTTTCTTAGCGGGGCCCCTCGGGAGCAGTTCTTC. Protein: CASSFLSGAPREQFF.

The chain is built from TRBV4-3 and TRBJ2-7, with 9 bases fitting TRBD1. CDR3 length: 16 residues. CDR1 is LGHNA, CDR2 YSLEER, per germline. The ends lost 1 base at V and 2 bases at J; junction bases unmatched: 6. CDR3 bases: TGCGCCAGCAGCCAAGCCGTCGGGGACAGGGCCTACGAGCAGTACTTC. Amino acids: CASSQAVGDRAYEQYF.

The table lists this clone with a few counts. The V and J genes are TRBV12-5 and TRBJ1-6, with 11 bases aligning to TRBD1. Trimming cost V 3 bases and J 11 bases; bases outside gene matches: 6. CDR1 and CDR2 (germline): LGHNT, FRNRAP. The CDR3 loop spans 15 amino acids. The CDR3 here is CASGLTGTGGPPLHF. In DNA, the CDR3 is TGTGCTAGTGGTTTAACCGGGACAGGGGGACCACCCCTCCACTTT.

The chain uses TRBV10-3 and TRBJ2-3; 11 nucleotides align to TRBD2. CDR3 length: 14 amino acids. J was trimmed by 3 bases and V by 7 bases; bases with no gene match: 3. Germline V gene sequence: CDR1 ENHRY, CDR2 SYGVKD. The CDR3 spells CAIKASGGTDTQYF. The CDR3 bases are TGTGCCATCAAGGCTAGCGGGGGGACAGATACGCAGTATTTT.

The chain joins TRBV2 to TRBJ1-3; D gene uncertain. The CDR3 length is 12 residues. Germline CDR1 and CDR2: SNHLY and FYNNEI. V lost 6 bases to trimming and J lost 10 bases, with 13 bases between them. The CDR3 sequence is CASRAEGDTIYF. Written as DNA, the CDR3 is TGTGCCAGCAGAGCGGAGGGCGATACCATATATTTT.

The chain links TRBV18 to TRBJ1-2; 8 positions agree with TRBD1. After removal of 0 bases from V and 8 bases from J, the junction contained 2 bases not matched to a gene. Per germline, CDR1 KGHSH and CDR2 LQKENI. The CDR3 has 13 amino acids. The CDR3 here is CASSPPNRGGYTF. In nucleotides, the CDR3 is TGTGCCAGCTCACCACCGAACAGGGGGGGCTACACCTTC.